Following are 4 T cell receptor beta chains from one sample sequenced in a study of blood T cell repertoires in COVID-19 (TCRdb year 2020). The library relied on the immunoSEQ multiplex PCR assay. TCRdb carries this immuneACCESS record with in-frame sequences only. Its versions omit some clonotypes, under half of them owing to an unresolved V gene in the studies checked, with the rest unexplained. The sample has about 110,000 clones on record, more than 70% of them singletons. Jointly, the top ten make up approximately 3.5% of the sample. Sample: peripheral blood. These receptors were collected from a woman between 45 and 65 years old with acute or convalescent COVID-19.

This chain joins TRBV19 and TRBJ1-1, with D uncertain. The V end was cut by 1 base, the J end by 6 bases, with 12 bases between. The V gene's germline CDR1 is LNHDA and CDR2 SQIVND (reference sequence). This CDR3 region has 14 residues. CDR3: CASSIGRRESEAFF. The CDR3 DNA is TGTGCCAGTAGTATAGGCCGGAGGGAGTCTGAAGCTTTCTTT.

This chain connects TRBV7-6 to TRBJ2-2, with 12 bases that match TRBD2. Trimming took 5 bases from V and 4 from J; bases not matched to a gene: 11. The germline gives CDR1 SGHVS, CDR2 FNYEAQ. The CDR3 loop spans 18 amino acids. CDR3 loop: CASSGGLAGLRGTGELFF. The CDR3 DNA reads as TGTGCCAGCAGCGGAGGACTAGCGGGGCTCCGGGGCACCGGGGAGCTGTTTTTT.

CDR3 DNA sequence: TGTGCCAGCAGTTCTTCCAGGGGAAATGAGCAGTTCTTC. As protein: CASSSSRGNEQFF. This sequence joins TRBV12-3 or TRBV12-4 and TRBJ2-1; D might be TRBD1 (6 bases). V lost 4 bases, J lost 7 bases, and 11 bases lay in between. The CDR3 covers 13 residues.

The rearrangement joins TRBV6-5 to TRBJ1-5; TRBD1 is a possible D gene (6 bases). CDR3 size: 13 residues. CDR1 is MNHEY and CDR2 is SVGAGI in the germline V gene. V was cut by 8 bases and J by 7 bases, with 15 bases left in between. CDR3 loop: CASLFRQGQPQHF. The CDR3, as DNA: TGTGCCAGCTTGTTTAGGCAGGGGCAGCCCCAGCATTTT.